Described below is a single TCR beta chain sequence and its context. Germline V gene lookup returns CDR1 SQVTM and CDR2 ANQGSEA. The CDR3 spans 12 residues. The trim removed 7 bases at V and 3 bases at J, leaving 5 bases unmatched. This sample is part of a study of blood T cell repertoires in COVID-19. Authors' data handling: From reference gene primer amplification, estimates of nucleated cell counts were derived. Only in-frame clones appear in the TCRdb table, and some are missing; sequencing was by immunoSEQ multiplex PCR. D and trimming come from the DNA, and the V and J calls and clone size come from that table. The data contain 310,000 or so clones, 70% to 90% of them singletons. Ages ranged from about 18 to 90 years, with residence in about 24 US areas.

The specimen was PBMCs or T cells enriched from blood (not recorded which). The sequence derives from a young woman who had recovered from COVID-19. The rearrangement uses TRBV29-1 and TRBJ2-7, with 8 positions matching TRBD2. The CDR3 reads CSARGGVYEQYF. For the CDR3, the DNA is TGCAGCGCCCGGGGGGGGGTCTACGAGCAGTACTTC.